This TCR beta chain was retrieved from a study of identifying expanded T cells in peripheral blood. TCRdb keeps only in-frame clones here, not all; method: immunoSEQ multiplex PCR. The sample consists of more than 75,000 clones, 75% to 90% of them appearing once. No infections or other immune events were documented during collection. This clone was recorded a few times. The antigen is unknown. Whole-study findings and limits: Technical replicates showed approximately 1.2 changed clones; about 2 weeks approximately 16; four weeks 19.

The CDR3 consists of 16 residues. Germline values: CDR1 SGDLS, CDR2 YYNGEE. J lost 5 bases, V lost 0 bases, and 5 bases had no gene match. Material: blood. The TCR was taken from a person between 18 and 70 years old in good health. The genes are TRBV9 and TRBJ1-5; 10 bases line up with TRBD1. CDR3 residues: CASSVVGGQGHQPQHF. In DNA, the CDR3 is TGTGCCAGCAGCGTAGTAGGGGGACAGGGGCATCAGCCCCAGCATTTT.